This T cell receptor (beta chain) was obtained from a study of shared clonotypes between healthy human individuals. Study-level findings and limits: Sharing across four donors was highest in naive CD4 (approximately 5%) and lowest in memory CD8 (roughly 0.4%). Non-shared clonotypes displayed generation probabilities falling below those of clonotypes present in all four donors.

Points on this clone: Its matching antigen is unknown.

In the CD4+ fraction, cells were divided into CD45RA+ naive and CD45RA-negative memory subsets. Sequenced by immunoSEQ multiplex PCR; TCRdb stores in-frame clones only, minus some. The data hold under 1,100,000 clones, with roughly 80% observed a single time. Per the germline V gene, CDR1 is SGDLS and CDR2 is YYNGEE. The CDR3 runs 14 residues. With 3 bases removed from V and 0 bases from J, the gap between germline ends came to 7 bases. The chain employs TRBV9 and TRBJ1-5; D remains ambiguous. The clonotype was recovered from a young man in good health. Input material: memory CD4+ T cells sorted from blood. Stated subset: CD45RA-negative fraction. For the CDR3, the DNA is TGTGCCAGCAGCGGGTACAATAGCAATCAGCCCCAGCATTTT. Protein: CASSGYNSNQPQHF.